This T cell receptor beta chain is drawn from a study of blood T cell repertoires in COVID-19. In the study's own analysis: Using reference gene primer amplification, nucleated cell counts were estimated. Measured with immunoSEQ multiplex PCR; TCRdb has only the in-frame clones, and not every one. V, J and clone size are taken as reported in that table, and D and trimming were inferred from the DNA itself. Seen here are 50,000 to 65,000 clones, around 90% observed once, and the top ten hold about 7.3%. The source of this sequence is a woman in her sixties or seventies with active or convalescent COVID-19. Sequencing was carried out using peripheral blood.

The CDR3 DNA is TGTGCCAGCAGTCCAGGGGGAACTACTAATGAAAAACTGTTTTTT. Translated: CASSPGGTTNEKLFF. The rearrangement uses TRBV28 and TRBJ1-4; 7 bases line up with TRBD1. The CDR3 consists of 15 residues. CDR1 and CDR2 from the germline V gene are MDHEN and SYDVKM. J gave up 2 bases and V 5 bases, and 5 bases lay outside the gene matches.